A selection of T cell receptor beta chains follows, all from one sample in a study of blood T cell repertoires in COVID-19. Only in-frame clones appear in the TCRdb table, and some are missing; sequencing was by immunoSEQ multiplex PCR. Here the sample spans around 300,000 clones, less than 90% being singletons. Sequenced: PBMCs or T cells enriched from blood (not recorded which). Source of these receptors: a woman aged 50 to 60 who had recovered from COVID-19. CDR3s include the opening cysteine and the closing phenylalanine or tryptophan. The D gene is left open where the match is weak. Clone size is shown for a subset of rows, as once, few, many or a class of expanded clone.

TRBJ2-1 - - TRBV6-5 TGTGCCAGCAGTTTTACCCCTCAGACTCCTCTAAATGAGCAGTTCTTC CASSFTPQTPLNEQFF
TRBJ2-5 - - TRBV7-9 TGTGCCAGCAGCTTAGAGCGGGTTCAAGAGACCCAGTACTTC CASSLERVQETQYF
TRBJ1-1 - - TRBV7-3 TGTGCCAGCAGCACCTCAACAGCCAACACTGAAGCTTTCTTT CASSTSTANTEAFF
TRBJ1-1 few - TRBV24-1 TGTGCCACCAGTGATAGGAGCGAAGCTTTCTTT CATSDRSEAFF
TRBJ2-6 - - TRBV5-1 TGCGCCAGCAGCTTGGAAGGGGCTGGGGCCAACGTCCTGACTTTC CASSLEGAGANVLTF
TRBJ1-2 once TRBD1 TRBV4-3 TGCGCCAGCAGCCAACGGGCAGGGGGCCATGGCTACACCTTC CASSQRAGGHGYTF
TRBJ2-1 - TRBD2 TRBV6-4 TGTGCCAGCAGTATAACGGGCGGGGGCAATGAGCAGTTCTTC CASSITGGGNEQFF
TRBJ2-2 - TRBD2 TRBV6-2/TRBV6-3 TGTGCCAGCAGTTCTTCTTGGACTAGCGGAAACACCGGGGAGCTGTTTTTT CASSSSWTSGNTGELFF
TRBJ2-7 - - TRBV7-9 TGTGCCAGCAGCCTGCCTAGTGCGCGAGAGCAGTACTTC CASSLPSAREQYF
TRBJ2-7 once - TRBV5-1 TGCGCCAGCAGCTTGGACGCTGTTGGAGGCGAGCAGTACTTC CASSLDAVGGEQYF
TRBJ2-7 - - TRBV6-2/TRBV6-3 TGTGCCAGCAGTTACACGGTTGGGGCGGCTCCCTCCTACGAGCAGTACTTC CASSYTVGAAPSYEQYF